Shown below are 28 T cell receptor beta chains from a single sample sequenced in a study of blood T cell repertoires in COVID-19. Sequencing used immunoSEQ multiplex PCR; TCRdb keeps in-frame clones, though not all of them. In the table there are approximately 160,000 clones, over 70% of which are singletons. The sample was PBMCs or T cells enriched from blood (not recorded which). These receptors all stem from a woman between 45 and 65 years old in a cohort exposed to, infected with or recovered from COVID-19 (not recorded which).

The chain uses TRBV7-9 and TRBJ2-1, with 7 bases identical to TRBD2. The CDR3 runs 15 residues. The ends lost 5 bases at V and 3 bases at J; junction bases unmatched: 7. Germline loops: CDR1 SEHNR, CDR2 FQNEAQ (reference sequence). The CDR3 sequence is CASSPGTNIYNEQFF. DNA of the CDR3: TGTGCCAGCAGCCCAGGGACTAACATCTACAATGAGCAGTTCTTC.

The chain couples TRBV7-3 to TRBJ2-2; 12 bases line up with TRBD1. Per germline, CDR1 SGHTA and CDR2 FQGTGA. V shed 3 bases and J 7 bases; nucleotides not matched to a gene: 3. The CDR3 consists of 15 residues. CDR3 protein: CASSFGTGGFGELFF. CDR3 nucleotide sequence: TGTGCCAGCAGCTTCGGGACAGGGGGCTTCGGGGAGCTGTTTTTT.

This rearrangement joins TRBV28 to TRBJ2-5; 13 bases map to TRBD2. There are 18 residues in the CDR3. Germline V CDR1 and CDR2: MDHEN, SYDVKM. V dropped 3 bases and J dropped 5; count of bases not matched to a gene: 12. CDR3: CASSLAGLAGPGGETQYF. CDR3 nucleotide sequence: TGTGCCAGCAGTTTGGCGGGACTAGCGGGGCCGGGGGGTGAGACCCAGTACTTC.

The chain combines TRBV7-8 with TRBJ1-2; 7 bases map to TRBD1. The CDR3 totals 14 residues. V trimming: 4 bases; J trimming: 5 bases; junction bases outside the gene matches: 7. CDR1 and CDR2 from the germline V gene are SGHVS and FQNEAQ. The CDR3 sequence is CASSSFGTDYGYTF. The CDR3 DNA is TGTGCCAGCAGCTCATTCGGGACAGATTATGGCTACACCTTC.

This sequence joins TRBV28 and TRBJ2-7; the D gene is possibly TRBD2 (5 bases). CDR3 size: 14 residues. Between the trimmed V and J ends, which lost 7 bases and 0 bases, there was a span of 13 bases. Germline V gene sequence: CDR1 MDHEN, CDR2 SYDVKM. CDR3 coding DNA: TGTGCCAGCATCCCTGGTGGGAGCTCCTACGAGCAGTACTTC. It translates to CASIPGGSSYEQYF.

The chain recombines TRBV7-2 with TRBJ2-7; the D gene is possibly TRBD1 (6 bases). The germline gives CDR1 SGHTA, CDR2 FQGNSA. Deletions cut 5 bases from V and 2 bases from J, with 19 bases between. CDR3 length: 16 amino acids. The CDR3 region is CASSPHMAGVTYEQYF. CDR3 bases: TGTGCCAGCAGCCCTCATATGGCAGGGGTTACCTACGAGCAGTACTTC.

The rearrangement joins TRBV7-6 to TRBJ2-7; 8 bases align to TRBD1. The ends lost 3 bases at V and 5 bases at J; junction bases unmatched: 3. CDR1 and CDR2 from the germline V gene are SGHVS and FNYEAQ. CDR3 length: 13 residues. DNA of the CDR3: TGTGCCAGCAGCTTGACAGGGGAGAACGAGCAGTACTTC. Its translation: CASSLTGENEQYF.

This clone was observed a handful of times. V is TRBV5-1 and J is TRBJ2-7; D might be TRBD2 (5 bases). The V and J ends lost 0 bases and 0 bases respectively, with 10 bases between them. Germline CDR1 is SGHRS and CDR2 is YFSETQ. CDR3 size: 15 residues. CDR3 region: CASSLGPGSSYEQYF. In DNA, the CDR3 is TGCGCCAGCAGCTTGGGACCGGGAAGCTCCTACGAGCAGTACTTC.

The genes are TRBV5-6 and TRBJ2-3; 9 bases fit TRBD2. The germline CDR1 and CDR2 sequences are SGHDT and YYEEEE. This CDR3 region has 16 residues. V shed 0 bases, J shed 2 bases, and the junction held 4 bases outside the gene matches. CDR3 nucleotide sequence: TGTGCCAGCAGCTTGGGGATAGCGGGGGTCACAGATACGCAGTATTTT. It encodes CASSLGIAGVTDTQYF.

The table lists this clone with a count of one. The chain joins TRBV4-1 to TRBJ2-1; perhaps TRBD2 as D (6 bases). Trimming took 5 bases from V and 4 from J, leaving 21 bases between them. The CDR3 loop spans 17 amino acids. Germline CDR1 MGHRA, CDR2 YSYEKL. CDR3 DNA sequence: TGCGCCAGCAGCGAAACCTCGCGGGCGGGGCCATACAATGAGCAGTTCTTC. Translating gives CASSETSRAGPYNEQFF.

The genes are TRBV6-5 and TRBJ2-1; TRBD2 agrees at 8 bases. This CDR3 spans 16 amino acids. The germline CDR1 and CDR2 sequences are MNHEY and SVGAGI. V gave up 0 bases and J gave up 8 bases; unmatched junction bases: 9. DNA of the CDR3: TGTGCCAGCAGTTACTCGAGTACCAGCGGGGGACATGAGCAGTTCTTC. Amino acid sequence: CASSYSSTSGGHEQFF.

The chain recombines TRBV4-3 with TRBJ1-4, with D tentatively TRBD1 (6 bases). Trimming shortened V by 3 bases and J by 3 bases, and 11 bases separated the two germline ends. Germline loops: CDR1 LGHNA, CDR2 YSLEER. The CDR3 is 15 amino acids. The CDR3 sequence: CASSHTGLANEKLFF. The CDR3 region has the DNA TGCGCCAGCAGCCACACAGGGCTTGCTAATGAAAAACTGTTTTTT.

There are a few counts of this clone. The CDR3 reads CAIRRALNTEAFF. As DNA, the CDR3 is TGTGCCATCAGGCGGGCTTTGAACACTGAAGCTTTCTTT. V usage is TRBV10-3 and J usage is TRBJ1-1; D gene uncertain. Trimming stripped 6 bases from V and 0 bases from J, with 8 bases between. The CDR3 has 13 amino acids. The germline V gene encodes CDR1 ENHRY and CDR2 SYGVKD.

This rearrangement joins TRBV20-1 to TRBJ1-5; D call uncertain. V shed 7 bases and J shed 6 bases, with 7 bases lying between them. Germline values: CDR1 DFQATT, CDR2 SNEGSKA (reference sequence). The CDR3 covers 10 residues. Here the CDR3 DNA reads TGCAGTGGCGGGCCTCAGCCCCAGCATTTT. It is translated as CSGGPQPQHF.

The chain employs TRBV2 and TRBJ1-5; no reliable D call. V was trimmed by 3 bases and J by 6 bases, leaving 9 bases between them. The CDR3 has 13 amino acids. Germline V gene lookup returns CDR1 SNHLY and CDR2 FYNNEI. CDR3 bases: TGTGCCAGCAGTGAGTCAGTCCCTCAGCCCCAGCATTTT. Translation gives CASSESVPQPQHF. The complete variable domain, with remaining parts taken from reference TRBV2 and TRBJ1-5, reads EPEVTQTPSHQVTQMGQEVILRCVPISNHLYFYWYRQILGQKVEFLVSFYNNEISEKSEIFDDQFSVERPDGSNFTLKIRSTKLEDSAMYFCASSESVPQPQHFGDGTRLSIL.

This clone appeared a few times. This sequence joins TRBV10-2 and TRBJ2-1; tentative D call: TRBD2 (5 bases). This CDR3 region has 15 residues. The germline gives CDR1 WSHSY, CDR2 SAAADI. Trimming stripped 3 bases from V and 9 bases from J, with 18 bases between. CDR3 in DNA: TGCGCCAGCAGTGAAGAGGGTCAACAAGTGAGTGAGCAGTTCTTC. This codes for CASSEEGQQVSEQFF.

The chain carries TRBV7-9 and TRBJ1-1; TRBD1 agrees at 7 bases. CDR3 size: 15 residues. Germline-derived CDR1 and CDR2 are SEHNR and FQNEAQ (reference sequence). The V gene end was trimmed by 4 bases and the J gene end by 0 bases; junction bases not matched to a gene: 5. Here the CDR3 DNA reads TGTGCCAGCAGCTCCCCCGACAGGGTGAACACTGAAGCTTTCTTT. This translates into CASSSPDRVNTEAFF.

The gene calls are TRBV27 and TRBJ2-7; TRBD1 agrees at 9 bases. The germline V gene has CDR1 MNHEY and CDR2 SMNVEV (reference sequence). V lost 1 base and J lost 5; bases outside the gene matches: 3. The CDR3 consists of 14 residues. In DNA form, the CDR3 reads TGTGCCAGCAGTTTATGGGACAGGGTCGACGAGCAGTACTTC. This translates into CASSLWDRVDEQYF.

This clone has just one count. The V call is TRBV19, the J call TRBJ2-1; TRBD2 matches 8 bases. V trimming: 3 bases; J trimming: 4 bases; junction bases outside the gene matches: 5. Germline V gene lookup returns CDR1 LNHDA and CDR2 SQIVND (reference sequence). The length of the CDR3 is 15 residues. CDR3 sequence reads: CASSIPGGPYNEQFF. CDR3 nucleotide sequence: TGTGCCAGTAGTATCCCGGGAGGGCCGTACAATGAGCAGTTCTTC.

The gene calls are TRBV15 and TRBJ2-3, with 7 bases identical to TRBD1. The CDR3 is 18 amino acids. The V and J ends lost 1 base and 3 bases, in that order; junction bases with no gene match: 13. Germline V gene sequence: CDR1 LNHNV, CDR2 YYDKDF (reference sequence). In DNA, the CDR3 is TGTGCCACCAGCAGAGGTAAGGGGGCGGCTGCATTGACAGATACGCAGTATTTT. Protein: CATSRGKGAAALTDTQYF. Full variable domain (missing parts from reference TRBV15 and TRBJ2-3): DAMVIQNPRYQVTQFGKPVTLSCSQTLNHNVMYWYQQKSSQAPKLLFHYYDKDFNNEADTPDNFQSRRPNTSFCFLDIRSPGLGDTAMYLCATSRGKGAAALTDTQYFGPGTRLTVL.

This chain uses TRBV6-6 with TRBJ1-2, with 7 bases that match TRBD1. The V and J ends lost 5 bases and 8 bases, in that order; junction bases with no gene match: 5. The CDR3 contains 12 residues. Looked up from germline, CDR1 is MNHNY and CDR2 is SVGAGI (reference sequence). Here the CDR3 DNA reads TGTGCCAGCAGTGACAGGGTGGGAGGCTACACCTTC. As protein: CASSDRVGGYTF.

The chain employs TRBV18 and TRBJ2-7; 9 bases are a match to TRBD2. The germline gives CDR1 KGHSH, CDR2 LQKENI. The CDR3 spans 14 residues. The ends lost 6 bases at V and 3 bases at J; junction bases unmatched: 6. The CDR3: CASSETSGIYEQYF. In DNA form, the CDR3 reads TGTGCCAGCTCGGAGACTAGCGGTATCTACGAGCAGTACTTC.

J is TRBJ2-7 and V is TRBV6-6; D is perhaps TRBD2 (6 bases). Trimming took 7 bases from V and 0 from J, leaving 16 bases between them. Germline V lookup: CDR1 MNHNY, CDR2 SVGAGI (reference sequence). CDR3 length: 15 residues. The CDR3 DNA is TGTGCCAGCACCCCTCGCCTAGCGCTCTCCTACGAGCAGTACTTC. Its protein is CASTPRLALSYEQYF.

The gene calls are TRBV5-1 and TRBJ1-2; no reliable D call. This CDR3 comprises 14 residues. V was pared by 4 bases and J by 5 bases, with 15 bases between. Per germline, CDR1 SGHRS and CDR2 YFSETQ. The CDR3 bases are TGCGCCAGCAGCCCCCAGATTCCTGAATATGGCTACACCTTC. Protein product: CASSPQIPEYGYTF. The full variable domain, with the rest looked up from reference TRBV5-1 and TRBJ1-2, is KAGVTQTPRYLIKTRGQQVTLSCSPISGHRSVSWYQQTPGQGLQFLFEYFSETQRNKGNFPGRFSGRQFSNSRSEMNVSTLELGDSALYLCASSPQIPEYGYTFGSGTRLTVV.

V is TRBV5-4 and J is TRBJ1-3; D is perhaps TRBD1 (5 bases). V was pared by 4 bases and J by 0 bases, with 17 bases between. Germline assignment: CDR1 SGHNT and CDR2 YYREEE (reference sequence). The CDR3 has 17 amino acids. The chain's CDR3 is CASSGHLTAASGNTIYF. In DNA, the CDR3 is TGTGCCAGCAGCGGCCATTTGACAGCAGCCTCTGGAAACACCATATATTTT.

The gene calls are TRBV3-1 (or the pseudogene TRBV3-2) and TRBJ2-7; maybe TRBD1 (6 bases). The CDR3 contains 15 residues. Per the germline V gene, CDR1 is LGHDT and CDR2 is YNNKEL (reference sequence). Trimming took 1 base from V and 1 from J, leaving 11 bases between them. CDR3 loop: CASSQAPDRSYEQYF. Written as DNA, the CDR3 is TGTGCCAGCAGCCAAGCTCCGGACAGATCCTACGAGCAGTACTTC.

The V and J genes are TRBV30 and TRBJ2-3; 12 nucleotides agree with TRBD2. The V gene's germline CDR1 is GTSNPN and CDR2 SVGIG (reference sequence). The CDR3 has 15 amino acids. J was trimmed by 2 bases and V by 4 bases; bases with no gene match: 4. DNA of the CDR3: TGTGCCTGGATTGGACTAGCGGGGCCCACAGATACGCAGTATTTT. Its protein is CAWIGLAGPTDTQYF.

The chain employs TRBV5-1 and TRBJ2-1; D may be TRBD2 (5 bases). Per germline, CDR1 SGHRS and CDR2 YFSETQ. V was shortened by 3 bases and J by 8 bases, with 18 bases between the two germline ends. CDR3 size: 15 residues. Here the CDR3 reads CASSSRGPTGDEQFF. The CDR3 DNA follows: TGCGCCAGCAGCTCCCGAGGGCCCACCGGGGATGAGCAGTTCTTC.